This T cell receptor beta chain was retrieved from a study of neurological immune-mediated disorders. This CDR3 spans 12 amino acids. V trimming: 7 bases; J trimming: 4 bases; junction bases outside the gene matches: 2. Germline V gene sequence: CDR1 SGHRS, CDR2 YFSETQ. This clonotype has a count of ten or more. TCRdb itself ran the 5' RACE reads through MiXCR, one entry per CDR3 protein. The sample yields fewer than 45,000 distinct CDR3 sequences, approximately 12% seen once. Time point defined: technical triplicate 1. 2 million unsorted PBMCs were stored in RNAlater at -80 °C before RNA extraction. V is TRBV5-1 and J is TRBJ1-1, with 9 bases fitting TRBD1. Specimen: PBMCs. The sequence was collected from a man aged 60 to 69 with HTLV-1-associated myelopathy (HAM/TSP). The CDR3 DNA is TGCGCCAGCGCGACAGGGGGCACTGAAGCTTTCTTT. Translating it yields CASATGGTEAFF.